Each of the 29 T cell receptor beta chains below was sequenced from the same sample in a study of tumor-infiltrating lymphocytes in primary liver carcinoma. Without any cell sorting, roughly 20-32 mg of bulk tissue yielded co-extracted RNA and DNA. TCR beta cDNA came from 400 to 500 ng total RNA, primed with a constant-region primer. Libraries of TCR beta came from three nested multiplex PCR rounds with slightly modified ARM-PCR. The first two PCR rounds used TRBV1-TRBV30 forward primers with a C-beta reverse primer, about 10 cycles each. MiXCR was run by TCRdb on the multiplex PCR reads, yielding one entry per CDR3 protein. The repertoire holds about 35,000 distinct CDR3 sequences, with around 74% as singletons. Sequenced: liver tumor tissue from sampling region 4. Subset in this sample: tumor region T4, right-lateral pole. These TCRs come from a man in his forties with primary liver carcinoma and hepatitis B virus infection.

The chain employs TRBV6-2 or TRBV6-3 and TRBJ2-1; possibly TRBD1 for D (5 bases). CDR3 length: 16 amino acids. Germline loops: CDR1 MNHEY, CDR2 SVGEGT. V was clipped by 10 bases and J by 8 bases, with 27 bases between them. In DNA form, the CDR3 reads TGTGCCATGAGTCCCAGGGTAGTCGGAGATGGGCATGAGCAGTTCTTC. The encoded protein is CAMSPRVVGDGHEQFF.

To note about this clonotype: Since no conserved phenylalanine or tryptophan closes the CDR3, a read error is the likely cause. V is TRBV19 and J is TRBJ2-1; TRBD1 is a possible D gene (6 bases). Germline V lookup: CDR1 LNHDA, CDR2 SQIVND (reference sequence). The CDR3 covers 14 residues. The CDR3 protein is CVSSRGQRMNEQFL. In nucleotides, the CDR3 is TGTGTCAGTAGTAGAGGACAGCGGATGAATGAGCAGTTCTTA.

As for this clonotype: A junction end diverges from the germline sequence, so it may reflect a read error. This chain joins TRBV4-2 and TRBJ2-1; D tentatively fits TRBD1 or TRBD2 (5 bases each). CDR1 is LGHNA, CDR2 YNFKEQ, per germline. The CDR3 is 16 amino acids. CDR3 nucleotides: TGTGCCAGCTGCCAAGATCTTGGGGCTAGCAGGAATGAGCAGTTCTTC. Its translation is CASCQDLGASRNEQFF.

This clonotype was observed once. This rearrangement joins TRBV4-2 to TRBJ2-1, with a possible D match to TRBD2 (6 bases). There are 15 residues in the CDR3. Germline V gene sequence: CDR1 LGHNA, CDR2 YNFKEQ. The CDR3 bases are TGTGACAACAGCCAAGATAGGACTACCGGCGGTGAGCAGTTCTTC. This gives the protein CDNSQDRTTGGEQFF.

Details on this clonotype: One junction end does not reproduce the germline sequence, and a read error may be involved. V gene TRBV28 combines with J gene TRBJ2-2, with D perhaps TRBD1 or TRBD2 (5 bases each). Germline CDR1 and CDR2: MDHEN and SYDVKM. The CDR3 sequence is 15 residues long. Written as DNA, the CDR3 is TGTGCCAGCAGTTTCAACAGGCCGAAGACCGGGGATCTGTTTTTT. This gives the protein CASSFNRPKTGDLFF.

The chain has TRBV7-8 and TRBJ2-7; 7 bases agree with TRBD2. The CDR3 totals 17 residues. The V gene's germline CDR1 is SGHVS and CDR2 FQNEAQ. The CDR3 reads CVSSLKGGTTVTLEQYF. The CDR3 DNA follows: TGTGTCAGTAGCCTGAAGGGAGGGACTACAGTTACCCTCGAGCAGTACTTC.

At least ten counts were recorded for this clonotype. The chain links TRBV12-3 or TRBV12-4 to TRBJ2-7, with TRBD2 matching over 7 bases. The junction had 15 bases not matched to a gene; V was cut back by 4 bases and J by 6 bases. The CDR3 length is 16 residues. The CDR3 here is CASSSRTRRLYGEQYF. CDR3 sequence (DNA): TGTGCCAGCAGTTCCAGGACTAGAAGGCTATATGGCGAGCAGTACTTC.

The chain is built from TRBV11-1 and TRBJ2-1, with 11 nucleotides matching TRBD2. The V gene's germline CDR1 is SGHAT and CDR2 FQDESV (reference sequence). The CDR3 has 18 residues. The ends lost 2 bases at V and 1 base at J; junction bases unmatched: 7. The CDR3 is CASSLRSLAGGSYNEQFF. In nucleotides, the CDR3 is TGTGCCAGCAGCTTAAGATCCCTAGCGGGAGGATCCTACAATGAGCAGTTCTTC.

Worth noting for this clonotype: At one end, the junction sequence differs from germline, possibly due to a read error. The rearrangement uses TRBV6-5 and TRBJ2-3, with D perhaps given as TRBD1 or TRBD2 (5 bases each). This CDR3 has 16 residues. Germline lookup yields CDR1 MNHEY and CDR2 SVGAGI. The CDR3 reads CDSSLTGTDTTDTQYF. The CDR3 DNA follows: TGTGACAGCAGTTTAACCGGGACGGACACTACAGATACGCAGTATTTT.

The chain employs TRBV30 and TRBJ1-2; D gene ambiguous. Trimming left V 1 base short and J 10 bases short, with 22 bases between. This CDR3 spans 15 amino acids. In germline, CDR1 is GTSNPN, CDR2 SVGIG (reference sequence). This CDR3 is CAWSGYVPTLLDYTF. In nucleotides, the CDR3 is TGTGCCTGGAGTGGATACGTACCAACCCTCCTTGACTACACCTTC.

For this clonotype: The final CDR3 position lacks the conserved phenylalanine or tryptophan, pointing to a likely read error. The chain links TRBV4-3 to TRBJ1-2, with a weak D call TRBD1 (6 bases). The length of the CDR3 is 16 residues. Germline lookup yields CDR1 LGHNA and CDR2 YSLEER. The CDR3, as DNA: TGCGCCAGAAGCCAGGCAGGGGCACGGAGGAACTATGGCTACACCCTC. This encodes CARSQAGARRNYGYTL.

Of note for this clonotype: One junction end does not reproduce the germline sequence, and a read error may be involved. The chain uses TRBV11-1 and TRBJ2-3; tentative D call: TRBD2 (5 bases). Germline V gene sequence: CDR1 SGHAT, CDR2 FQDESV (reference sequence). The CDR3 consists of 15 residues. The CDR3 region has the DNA TGTGCCGGCGGTTTGCCGAGGGAGAGCACGGATACGCAGTATTTT. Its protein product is CAGGLPRESTDTQYF.

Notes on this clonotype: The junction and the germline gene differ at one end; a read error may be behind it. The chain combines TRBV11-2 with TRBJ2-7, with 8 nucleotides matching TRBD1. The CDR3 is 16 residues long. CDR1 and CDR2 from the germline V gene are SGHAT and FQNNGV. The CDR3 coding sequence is TGTGCCAGCAACTTAGCAGGGGGCCCCTTTGACTATGAGCAGTACTTT. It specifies CASNLAGGPFDYEQYF.

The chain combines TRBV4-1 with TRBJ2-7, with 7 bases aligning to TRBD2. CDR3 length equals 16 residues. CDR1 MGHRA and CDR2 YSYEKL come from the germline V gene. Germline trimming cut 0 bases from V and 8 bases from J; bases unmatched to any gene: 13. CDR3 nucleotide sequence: TGCGCCAGCAGCCAAGATCAAGCTAGCGGATACTGCAAGCAGTACTTC. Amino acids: CASSQDQASGYCKQYF.

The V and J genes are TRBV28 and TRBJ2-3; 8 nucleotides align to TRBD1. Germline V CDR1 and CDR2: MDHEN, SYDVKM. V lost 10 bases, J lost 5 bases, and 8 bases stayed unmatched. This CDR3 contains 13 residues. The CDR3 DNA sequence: TGTGCCAACGGATTACAGGGGGTAGATACGCAGTATTTT. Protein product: CANGLQGVDTQYF.

The CDR3 reads CASSYSGQGAVIGELFF. For the CDR3, the DNA is TGTGCCAGCAGTTACTCGGGACAAGGGGCGGTGATCGGGGAGCTGTTTTTT. The J gene is TRBJ2-2, the V gene TRBV6-6; D might be TRBD1 (6 bases). Germline values: CDR1 MNHNY, CDR2 SVGAGI (reference sequence). This CDR3 spans 17 amino acids. The V and J ends lost 0 bases and 7 bases respectively, with 18 bases between them.

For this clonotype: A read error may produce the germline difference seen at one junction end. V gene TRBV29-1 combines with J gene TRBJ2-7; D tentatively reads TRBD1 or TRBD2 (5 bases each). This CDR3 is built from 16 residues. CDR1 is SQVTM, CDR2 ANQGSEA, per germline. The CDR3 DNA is TGTAGCGCCATGACATTTGGGACCGGCACTCTCTACGAGCAGTACTTC. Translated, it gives CSAMTFGTGTLYEQYF.

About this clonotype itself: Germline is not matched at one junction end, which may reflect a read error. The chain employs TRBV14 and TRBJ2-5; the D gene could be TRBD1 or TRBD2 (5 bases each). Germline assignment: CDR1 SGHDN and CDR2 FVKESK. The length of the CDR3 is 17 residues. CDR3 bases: TGCGCCAGCAGCCTAGCCCGGAGAGGGGACCACCAAGAGACCCAGTACTTC. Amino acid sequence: CASSLARRGDHQETQYF. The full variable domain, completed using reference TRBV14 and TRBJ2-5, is EAGVTQFPSHSVIEKGQTVTLRCDPISGHDNLYWYRRVMGKEIKFLLHFVKESKQDESGMPNNRFLAERTGGTYSTLKVQPAELEDSGVYFCASSLARRGDHQETQYFGPGTRLLVL.

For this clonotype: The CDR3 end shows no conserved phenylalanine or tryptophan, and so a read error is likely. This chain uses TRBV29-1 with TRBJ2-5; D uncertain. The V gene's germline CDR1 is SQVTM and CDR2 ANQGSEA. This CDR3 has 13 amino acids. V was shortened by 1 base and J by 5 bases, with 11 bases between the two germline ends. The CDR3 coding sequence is TGCAGCGTTGAAGTCCACCAACACGAGACCCAGTACCTC. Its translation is CSVEVHQHETQYL.

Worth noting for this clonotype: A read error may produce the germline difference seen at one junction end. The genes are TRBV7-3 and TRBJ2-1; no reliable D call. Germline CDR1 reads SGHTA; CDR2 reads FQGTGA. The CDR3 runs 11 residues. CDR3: CANSMGSHQFF. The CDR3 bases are TGTGCCAACAGCATGGGATCGCATCAGTTCTTC.

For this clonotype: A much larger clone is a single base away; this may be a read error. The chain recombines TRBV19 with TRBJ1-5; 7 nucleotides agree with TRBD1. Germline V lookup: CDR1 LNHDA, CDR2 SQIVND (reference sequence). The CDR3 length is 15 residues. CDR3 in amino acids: CTSSMGTVGNQPQHF. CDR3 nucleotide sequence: TGTACCAGTAGCATGGGGACAGTTGGCAATCAGCCCCAGCATTTT.

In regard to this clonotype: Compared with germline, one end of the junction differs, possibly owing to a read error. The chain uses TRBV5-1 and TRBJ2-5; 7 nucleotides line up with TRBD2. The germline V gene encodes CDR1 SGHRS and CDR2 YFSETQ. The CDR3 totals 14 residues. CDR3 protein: CTSSLSLAEETQYF. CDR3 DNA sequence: TGCACCAGCAGCTTAAGCCTAGCGGAAGAGACCCAGTACTTC.

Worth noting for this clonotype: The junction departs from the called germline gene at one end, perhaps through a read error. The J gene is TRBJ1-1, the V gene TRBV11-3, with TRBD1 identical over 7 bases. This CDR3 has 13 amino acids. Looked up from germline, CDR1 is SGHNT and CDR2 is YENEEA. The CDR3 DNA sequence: TGTACCAGCAACACTCGACAGGGAGCTGAAGCTTTCTTT. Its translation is CTSNTRQGAEAFF. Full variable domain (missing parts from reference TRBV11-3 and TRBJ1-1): EAGVVQSPRYKIIEKKQPVAFWCNPISGHNTLYWYLQNLGQGPELLIRYENEEAVDDSQLPKDRFSAERLKGVDSTLKIQPAELGDSAVYLCTSNTRQGAEAFFGQGTRLTVV.

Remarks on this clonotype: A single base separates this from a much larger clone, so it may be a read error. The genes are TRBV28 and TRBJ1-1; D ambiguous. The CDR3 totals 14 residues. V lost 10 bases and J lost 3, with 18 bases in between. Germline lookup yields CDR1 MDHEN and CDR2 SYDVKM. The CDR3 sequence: CANTQMAVDTEAFF. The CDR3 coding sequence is TGTGCCAACACCCAAATGGCGGTTGACACTGAAGCTTTCTTT. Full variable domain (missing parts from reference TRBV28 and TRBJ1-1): DVKVTQSSRYLVKRTGEKVFLECVQDMDHENMFWYRQDPGLGLRLIYFSYDVKMKEKGDIPEGYSVSREKKERFSLILESASTNQTSMYLCANTQMAVDTEAFFGQGTRLTVV.

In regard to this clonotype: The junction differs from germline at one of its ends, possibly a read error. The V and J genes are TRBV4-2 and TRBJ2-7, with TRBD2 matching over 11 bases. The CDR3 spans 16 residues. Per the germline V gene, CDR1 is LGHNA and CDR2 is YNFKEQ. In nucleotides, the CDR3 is TGTGCCAGCAGCTGTAATAGCGGGGGGGAAGCCTACGAGCGGTACTTC. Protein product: CASSCNSGGEAYERYF.

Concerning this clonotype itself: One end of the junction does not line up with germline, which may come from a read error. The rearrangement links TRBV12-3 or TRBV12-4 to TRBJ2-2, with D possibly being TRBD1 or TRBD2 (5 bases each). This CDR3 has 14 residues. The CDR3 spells CASTETANTGKLFF. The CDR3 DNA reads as TGTGCCAGTACGGAGACAGCGAACACCGGGAAGCTGTTTTTT.

The CDR3 spells CAASDSYSNQPQYF. In nucleotides, the CDR3 is TGTGCCGCCAGTGACAGCTATAGCAATCAGCCCCAGTATTTT. The chain employs TRBV11-3 and TRBJ1-5; the D gene is possibly TRBD1 (5 bases). Near its end, the DNA agrees better with TRBJ2-3, so the J call may be wrong. The CDR3 has 14 residues. The V gene's germline CDR1 is SGHNT and CDR2 YENEEA.

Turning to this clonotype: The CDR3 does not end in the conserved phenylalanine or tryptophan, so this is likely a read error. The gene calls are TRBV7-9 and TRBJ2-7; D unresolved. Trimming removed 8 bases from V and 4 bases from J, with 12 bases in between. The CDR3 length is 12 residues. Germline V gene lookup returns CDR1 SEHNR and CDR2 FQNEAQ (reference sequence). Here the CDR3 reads CASGDGKYEQYL. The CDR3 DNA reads TGTGCCAGCGGCGACGGAAAGTACGAGCAGTACCTC.

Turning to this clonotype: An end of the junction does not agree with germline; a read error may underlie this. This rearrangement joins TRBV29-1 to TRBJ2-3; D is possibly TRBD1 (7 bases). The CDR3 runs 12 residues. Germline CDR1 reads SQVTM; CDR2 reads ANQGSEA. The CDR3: CSVGARGATQYF. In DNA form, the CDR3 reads TGCAGCGTTGGCGCCAGGGGGGCTACGCAATATTTT.